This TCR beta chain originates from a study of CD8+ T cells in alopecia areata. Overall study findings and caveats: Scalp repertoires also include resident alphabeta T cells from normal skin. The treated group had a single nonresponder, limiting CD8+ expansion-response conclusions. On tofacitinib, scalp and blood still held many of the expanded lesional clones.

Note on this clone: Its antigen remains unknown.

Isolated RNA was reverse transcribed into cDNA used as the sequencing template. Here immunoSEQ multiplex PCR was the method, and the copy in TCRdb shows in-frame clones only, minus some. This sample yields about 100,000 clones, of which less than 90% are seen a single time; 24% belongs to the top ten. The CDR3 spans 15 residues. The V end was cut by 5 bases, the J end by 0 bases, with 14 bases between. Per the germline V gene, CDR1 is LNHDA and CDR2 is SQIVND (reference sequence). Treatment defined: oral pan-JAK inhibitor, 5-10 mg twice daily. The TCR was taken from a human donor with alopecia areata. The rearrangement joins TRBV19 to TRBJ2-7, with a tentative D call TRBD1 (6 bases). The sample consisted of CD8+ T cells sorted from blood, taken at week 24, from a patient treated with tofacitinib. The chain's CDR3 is CASSLVDSSSYEQYF. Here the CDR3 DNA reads TGTGCCAGTAGTTTGGTGGACAGCTCCTCCTACGAGCAGTACTTC.